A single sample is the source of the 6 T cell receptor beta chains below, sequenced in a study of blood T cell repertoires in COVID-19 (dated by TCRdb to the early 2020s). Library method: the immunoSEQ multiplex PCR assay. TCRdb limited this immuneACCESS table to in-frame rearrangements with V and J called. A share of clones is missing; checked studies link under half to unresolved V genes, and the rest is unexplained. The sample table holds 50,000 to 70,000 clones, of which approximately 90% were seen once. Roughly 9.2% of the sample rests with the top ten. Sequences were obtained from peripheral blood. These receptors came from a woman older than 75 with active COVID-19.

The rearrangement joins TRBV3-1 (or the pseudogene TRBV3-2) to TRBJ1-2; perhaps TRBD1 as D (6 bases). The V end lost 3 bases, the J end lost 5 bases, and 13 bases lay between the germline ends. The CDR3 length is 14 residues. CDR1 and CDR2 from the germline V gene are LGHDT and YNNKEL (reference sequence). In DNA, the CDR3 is TGTGCCAGCAGCCAGCCAGGGCAGGGGTATGGCTACACCTTC. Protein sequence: CASSQPGQGYGYTF.

The CDR3 DNA is TGTGCAAGTCGCTTAAACCGACTAGCGCCGGGGGAGACCCAGTACTTC. It codes for CASRLNRLAPGETQYF. V and J are TRBV12-2 and TRBJ2-5; whether TRBD2, the table's D call, matches the DNA was not checked. TRBV12-2 represents a pseudogene. The CDR3 contains 16 residues.

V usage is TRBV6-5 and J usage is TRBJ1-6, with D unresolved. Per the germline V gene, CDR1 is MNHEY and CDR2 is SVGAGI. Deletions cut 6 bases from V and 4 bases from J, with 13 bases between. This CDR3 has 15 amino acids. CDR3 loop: CASSPGSLYNSPLHF. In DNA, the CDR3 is TGTGCCAGCAGCCCGGGGTCCCTTTATAATTCACCCCTCCACTTT.

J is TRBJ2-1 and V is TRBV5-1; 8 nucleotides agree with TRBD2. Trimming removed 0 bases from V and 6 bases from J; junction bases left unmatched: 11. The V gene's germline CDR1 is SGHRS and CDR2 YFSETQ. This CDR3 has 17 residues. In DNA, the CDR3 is TGCGCCAGCAGCTTGGAAATTAGCGGGGAGACTATCAATGAGCAGTTCTTC. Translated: CASSLEISGETINEQFF.

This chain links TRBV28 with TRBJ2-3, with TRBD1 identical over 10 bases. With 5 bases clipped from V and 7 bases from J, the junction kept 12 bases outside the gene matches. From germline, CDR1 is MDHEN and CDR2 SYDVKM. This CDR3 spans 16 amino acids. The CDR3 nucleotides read TGTGCCAGCAGTAACCCAAAAAGGACAGGGGGAAATACGCAGTATTTT. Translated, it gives CASSNPKRTGGNTQYF.

The CDR3 loop is CASSPETGLRDTQYF. Here the CDR3 DNA reads TGTGCCAGCTCACCCGAGACTGGCCTCCGGGATACGCAGTATTTT. The rearrangement joins TRBV18 to TRBJ2-3; no definite D call. CDR3 length equals 15 residues. Trimming pared 3 bases from V and 6 bases from J, leaving 16 bases between. CDR1 KGHSH and CDR2 LQKENI come from the germline V gene.